A selection of T cell receptor beta chains follows, all from one sample in a study of blood T cells in healthy people across ages. MiXCR was run by TCRdb on the 5' RACE reads, yielding one entry per CDR3 protein. The data contain around 790,000 distinct CDR3 sequences, under 55% of them singletons. Specimen: blood. The receptors stem from a man aged 60-69 years in good health. Each CDR3 is given with its conserved first and last residue. The D gene is left open where the match is weak. Not every row has a clone size; where given, it reads once, few, many or a size class.

>TRBD2|TRBJ2-1|TRBV27|.
CASSIGTSGVGEQFF
TGTGCCAGCAGTATCGGGACTAGCGGAGTGGGGGAGCAGTTCTTC
>.|TRBJ2-7|TRBV18|.
CASSRDGPDRLQYF
TGTGCCAGCTCCCGAGACGGACCCGATCGGCTACAGTACTTC
>.|TRBJ1-6|TRBV6-1|.
CASIVSYNSPLHF
TGTGCCAGCATAGTCTCCTATAATTCACCCCTCCACTTT
>TRBD1|TRBJ1-2|TRBV7-9|.
CASSPGTGDLCGYTF
TGTGCCAGCAGCCCCGGGACAGGGGATTTATGTGGCTACACCTTC
>.|TRBJ2-1|TRBV6-1|.
CASRPEGKGLRNERVF
TGTGCCAGCAGGCCAGAGGGGAAGGGGCTACGCAATGAGCGGGTCTTC
>.|TRBJ2-7|TRBV20-1|.
CSGERNYEQYF
TGCAGTGGCGAACGGAACTACGAGCAGTACTTC
>TRBD1|TRBJ1-2|TRBV6-5|.
CACSYSSGGVVNGYTF
TGTGCCTGCAGTTACTCATCAGGGGGCGTCGTAAATGGCTACACCTTC
>TRBD2|TRBJ2-1|TRBV20-1|.
CSASSGDRGNEQFF
TGCAGTGCCTCTAGCGGGGACCGGGGGAATGAGCAGTTCTTC
>.|TRBJ2-7|TRBV5-5|.
CASSRGGESSYEQYF
TGTGCCAGCAGCCGCGGAGGAGAAAGCTCCTACGAGCAGTACTTC
>.|TRBJ2-7|TRBV5-6|few
CASSLGAKSYEQYF
TGTGCCAGCAGCTTGGGAGCTAAAAGCTACGAGCAGTACTTC
>.|TRBJ2-2|TRBV15|.
CATTKLGNTGELFF
TGTGCCACCACCAAGCTAGGGAACACCGGGGAGCTGTTTTTT
>.|TRBJ1-6|TRBV6-2/TRBV6-3|.
CASMLLDKDNSPLHF
TGTGCCAGCATGTTACTGGACAAGGATAATTCACCCCTCCACTTT
>.|TRBJ2-1|TRBV30|few
CAWSDGASNNEQFF
TGTGCCTGGAGTGACGGCGCGTCCAACAATGAGCAGTTCTTC
>TRBD2|TRBJ2-7|TRBV7-2|.
CASSSSLIAGGAGTQYF
TGTGCCAGCAGCTCCAGTCTAATAGCGGGGGGCGCTGGCACCCAGTACTTC
>.|TRBJ2-6|TRBV5-1|few
CASSSPRGRDTHSGANVLTF
TGCGCCAGCAGCTCGCCCCGAGGACGGGACACGCACTCTGGGGCCAACGTCCTGACTTTC
>TRBD1|TRBJ1-2|TRBV20-1|.
CSAEDRGKGYGYTF
TGCAGTGCTGAAGACAGGGGGAAGGGCTATGGCTACACCTTC
>.|TRBJ1-2|TRBV28|.
CAILAGRLGRGYTF
TGTGCCATCCTGGCGGGGCGTCTAGGAAGGGGCTACACCTTC
>TRBD1|TRBJ1-1|TRBV10-3|.
CAIGLTGVPSEAFF
TGTGCCATCGGACTTACAGGGGTTCCCTCTGAAGCTTTCTTT
>.|TRBJ2-7|TRBV7-6|few
CASSSTGHSYEQYF
TGTGCCAGCAGCTCCACCGGACATTCCTACGAGCAGTACTTC
>.|TRBJ2-7|TRBV5-5|.
CASIRANPPYEQYF
TGTGCCAGCATTAGAGCCAATCCGCCCTACGAGCAGTACTTC
>TRBD1|TRBJ1-6|TRBV4-3|.
CASSQDGQGSYNSPLHF
TGCGCCAGCAGCCAAGATGGACAGGGGTCTTATAATTCACCCCTCCACTTT
>.|TRBJ1-6|TRBV7-9|.
CASTIGPRSPLHF
TGTGCCAGCACGATAGGACCTCGTTCACCCCTCCACTTT
>.|TRBJ1-2|TRBV20-1|few
CSARGLQGGHGYTF
TGCAGTGCTAGAGGGCTACAGGGAGGCCATGGCTACACCTTC